This T cell receptor beta chain comes out of a study of T cells expressing NK-cell markers. Study-level information: Sorted CD3+CD56+NKG2C+, CD3+CD56+NKG2C- and CD3+CD56-NKG2C+ T cells supplied TCR beta repertoires.

Notes on the study in general: In several donors, dominant clonotypes made up 28.3-60.1% of CD3+CD56-NKG2C+ cells. In a group of several donors, dominant NKG2C+ clonotypes represented about 1.0-8% of CD8+ T cells.

TCR beta libraries carry UMIs added by 5'RACE template switching. TCRdb reprocessed the 5' RACE reads and reports one entry per CDR3 protein, with no DNA. Here the sample table reports approximately 440,000 distinct CDR3 sequences. Per germline, CDR1 ENHRY and CDR2 SYGVKD. This CDR3 region has 17 residues. Concerning this clonotype: Its antigen is undetermined.

The TCR comes from a woman aged 45-65 years in good health. What was sequenced was blood T cells: a sorted CD56 or NKG2C T cell subset, CD4+ or CD8+ T cells, or bulk PBMC T cells (not recorded which). V and J are TRBV10-3 and TRBJ2-6; absent DNA, TCRdb's TRBD1 call cannot be checked. This CDR3 is CAARPPEFPSGANVLTF.